Presented here are 8 T cell receptor beta chains from one specimen sequenced in a study of post-analysis software for immune sequencing data. Unique molecular identifiers tagged the TCR beta cDNA libraries. TCRdb passed the PCR reads through MiXCR, listing each CDR3 protein once. The repertoire consists of hundreds of thousands of distinct CDR3 sequences, with 55% to 60% occurring once and the leading ten covering about 11%. Whole-study findings and limits: TRBV segments more frequent in patients than in controls numbered five and included TRBV5-6, TRBV5-1 and TRBV20-1.

The antigens these receptors bind are not known. The sample taken for sequencing was blood. The receptors here all came from a girl aged 2-15 years with multiple sclerosis.

This chain links TRBV20-1 with TRBJ2-1, with TRBD2 identical over 9 bases. The length of the CDR3 is 13 residues. The ends lost 4 bases at V and 7 bases at J; junction bases unmatched: 5. Germline-derived CDR1 and CDR2 are DFQATT and SNEGSKA (reference sequence). The CDR3 protein is CSAISGGGNEQFF. The CDR3 DNA reads as TGCAGTGCTATTAGCGGGGGAGGGAATGAGCAGTTCTTC.

In its sample, this clonotype was seen a few times. The chain carries TRBV29-1 and TRBJ1-2; D unresolved. Germline V gene sequence: CDR1 SQVTM, CDR2 ANQGSEA. The CDR3 loop spans 11 amino acids. The ends were cut back, 4 bases at V and 8 bases at J, with 11 bases in the middle. The CDR3 sequence: CSVAGVRGYTF. CDR3 DNA: TGCAGCGTTGCTGGGGTTCGCGGCTACACCTTC. Variable domain in full (rest from reference TRBV29-1 and TRBJ1-2): SAVISQKPSRDICQRGTSLTIQCQVDSQVTMMFWYRQQPGQSLTLIATANQGSEATYESGFVIDKFPISRPNLTFSTLTVSNMSPEDSSIYLCSVAGVRGYTFGSGTRLTVV.

The V call is TRBV20-1, the J call TRBJ2-3, with 8 bases fitting TRBD1. V shed 2 bases and J 1 base; nucleotides not matched to a gene: 5. The CDR3 is 15 residues long. CDR1 and CDR2 (germline): DFQATT, SNEGSKA (reference sequence). The CDR3 is CSARPGTGGTDTQYF. The CDR3 coding sequence is TGCAGTGCTAGACCCGGGACAGGTGGCACAGATACGCAGTATTTT.

The V and J genes are TRBV7-3 and TRBJ2-3, with D perhaps TRBD2 (5 bases). The ends were cut back, 3 bases at V and 0 bases at J, with 13 bases in the middle. The CDR3 sequence is 16 residues long. CDR1 and CDR2 (germline): SGHTA, FQGTGA. In DNA, the CDR3 is TGTGCCAGCAGCTTGGGCGGGCGTCCTAGCACAGATACGCAGTATTTT. Protein product: CASSLGGRPSTDTQYF.

This chain links TRBV29-1 with TRBJ2-1; D gene uncertain. This CDR3 region has 12 residues. Germline V CDR1 and CDR2: SQVTM, ANQGSEA. Trimming removed 4 bases from V and 1 base from J, with 5 bases in between. CDR3 region: CSVASSYNEQFF. CDR3 nucleotide sequence: TGCAGCGTTGCCTCATCCTACAATGAGCAGTTCTTC.

The chain recombines TRBV20-1 with TRBJ2-6, with D maybe TRBD1 (6 bases). Trimming removed 0 bases at V and 1 base at J, with 19 bases between. Germline V gene lookup returns CDR1 DFQATT and CDR2 SNEGSKA (reference sequence). The CDR3 totals 19 residues. CDR3 residues: CSARDLPRQAGSGANVLTF. CDR3 bases: TGCAGTGCTAGAGATCTCCCCCGACAGGCTGGGTCTGGGGCCAACGTCCTGACTTTC.

This sequence joins TRBV6-5 and TRBJ2-7, with D unresolved. The CDR3 extends over 13 amino acids. Germline V gene lookup returns CDR1 MNHEY and CDR2 SVGAGI. Trimming took 2 bases from V and 6 from J, leaving 11 bases between them. CDR3 sequence (DNA): TGTGCCAGCAGTTACGACTTCTCGGCCGAGCAGTACTTC. This sequence encodes CASSYDFSAEQYF.

This chain links TRBV14 with TRBJ2-1, with D possibly being TRBD2 (6 bases). Germline V gene sequence: CDR1 SGHDN, CDR2 FVKESK. Trimming pared 4 bases from V and 8 bases from J, leaving 21 bases between. The CDR3 runs 16 residues. The CDR3 loop is CASSPELARTVDEQFF. CDR3 DNA: TGTGCCAGCAGCCCAGAGCTAGCGAGGACGGTCGATGAGCAGTTCTTC.